The TCR beta chain under discussion was sequenced for a study of early T cells in non-severe SARS-CoV-2 infection. In the study overall: The input, bulk RNA from unsorted whole blood, was sequenced, and chains were unpaired.

Individual cDNA molecules each received unique molecular identifiers attached to them. TCRdb recomputed calls from the 5' RACE reads with MiXCR, one row per CDR3 protein. The sample records roughly 60,000 distinct CDR3 sequences, roughly 12% being singletons. Overall study findings and caveats: Private and CD4 specificities were missed by VDJdb matching, which favored anti-spike CD8 responses.

Comments on this clonotype: What it binds is not known.

Germline CDR1 reads SGHDT; CDR2 reads YYEEEE. The V and J ends lost 4 bases and 4 bases, in that order; junction bases with no gene match: 12. CDR3 length: 16 residues. This TCR was recovered from an adult who was a healthcare worker with PCR-confirmed SARS-CoV-2 infection or an uninfected control (not recorded which). Material for sequencing was whole blood. This chain uses TRBV5-6 with TRBJ2-7; TRBD1 agrees at 9 bases. DNA of the CDR3: TGTGCCAGCAGCCGGGGACAGGGAGGGTCTGAGTACGAGCAGTACTTC. Translation: CASSRGQGGSEYEQYF.